A single T cell receptor beta chain is shown here with its context. Its antigen is not known. Sequencing libraries made from TCR beta cDNA carried unique molecular identifiers. TCRdb recomputed calls from the PCR reads with MiXCR, one row per CDR3 protein. This sample has about 560,000 distinct CDR3 sequences, with around 47% found just once. Trimming pared 2 bases from V and 6 bases from J, leaving 13 bases between. The germline gives CDR1 SGHRS, CDR2 YFSETQ. The CDR3 has 14 amino acids. This sample was taken from a study of post-analysis software for immune sequencing data. General study results and limits: Controls showed lower frequencies than patients for 4 or 5 TRBV segments, and TRBV5-6, TRBV5-1 and TRBV20-1 were among these.

Material for sequencing was blood. The clonotype originates from a girl between 5 and 17 years old with multiple sclerosis. The chain recombines TRBV5-1 with TRBJ2-3, with D tentatively TRBD1 or TRBD2 (6 bases each). The CDR3: CASSLKEGDDTQYF. DNA of the CDR3: TGCGCCAGCAGCTTAAAGGAGGGGGACGATACGCAGTATTTT.